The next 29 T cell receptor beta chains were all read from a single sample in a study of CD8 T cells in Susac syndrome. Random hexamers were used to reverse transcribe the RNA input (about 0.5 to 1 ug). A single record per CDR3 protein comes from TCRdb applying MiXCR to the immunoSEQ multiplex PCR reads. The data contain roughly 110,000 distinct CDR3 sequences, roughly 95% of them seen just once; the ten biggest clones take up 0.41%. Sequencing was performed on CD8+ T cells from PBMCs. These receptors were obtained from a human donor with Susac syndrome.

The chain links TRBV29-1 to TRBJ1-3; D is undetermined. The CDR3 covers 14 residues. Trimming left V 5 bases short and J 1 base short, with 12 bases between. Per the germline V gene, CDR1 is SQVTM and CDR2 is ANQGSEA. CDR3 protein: CSVRAMLSGNTIYF. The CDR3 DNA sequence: TGCAGCGTTCGTGCCATGTTATCTGGAAACACCATATATTTT.

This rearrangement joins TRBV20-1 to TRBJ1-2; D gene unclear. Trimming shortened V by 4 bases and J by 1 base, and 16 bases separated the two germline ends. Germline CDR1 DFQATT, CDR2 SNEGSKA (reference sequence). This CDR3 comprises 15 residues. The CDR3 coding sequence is TGCAGTGCTAAGATCAAGGGTCTTCATAACTATGGCTACACCTTC. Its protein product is CSAKIKGLHNYGYTF.

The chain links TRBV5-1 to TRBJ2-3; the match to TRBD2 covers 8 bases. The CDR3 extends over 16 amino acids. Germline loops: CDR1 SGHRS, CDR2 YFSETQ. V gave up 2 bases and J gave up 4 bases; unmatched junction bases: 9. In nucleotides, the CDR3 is TGCGCCAGCAGCTTAAGTAGCGGGGAGGTTGCAGATACGCAGTATTTT. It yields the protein CASSLSSGEVADTQYF.

CDR3 DNA sequence: TGCGCCAGCAGCCCCCAGTTGGGGGATACGCAGTATTTT. It translates to CASSPQLGDTQYF. V is TRBV4-1 and J is TRBJ2-3; D unclear. This CDR3 is built from 13 residues. CDR1 MGHRA and CDR2 YSYEKL come from the germline V gene. Trimming pared 4 bases from V and 6 bases from J, leaving 11 bases between.

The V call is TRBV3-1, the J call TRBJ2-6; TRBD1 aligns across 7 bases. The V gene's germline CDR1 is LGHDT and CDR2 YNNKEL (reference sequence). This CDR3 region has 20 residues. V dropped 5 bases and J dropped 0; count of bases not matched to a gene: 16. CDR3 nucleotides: TGTGCCAGCAGCACCTCAACCTCCGGGACAGTAGGCTCTGGGGCCAACGTCCTGACTTTC. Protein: CASSTSTSGTVGSGANVLTF.

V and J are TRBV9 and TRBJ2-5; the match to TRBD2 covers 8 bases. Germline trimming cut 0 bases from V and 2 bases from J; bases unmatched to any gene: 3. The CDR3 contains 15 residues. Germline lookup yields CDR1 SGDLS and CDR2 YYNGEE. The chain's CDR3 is CASSVEAGEQETQYF. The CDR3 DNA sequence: TGTGCCAGCAGCGTAGAAGCGGGGGAGCAAGAGACCCAGTACTTC.

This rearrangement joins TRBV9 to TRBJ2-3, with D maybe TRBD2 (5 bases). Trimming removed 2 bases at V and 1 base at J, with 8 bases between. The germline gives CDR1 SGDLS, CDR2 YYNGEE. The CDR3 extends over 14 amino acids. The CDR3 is CASSVKGGTDTQYF. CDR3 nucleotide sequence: TGTGCCAGCAGCGTTAAGGGAGGCACAGATACGCAGTATTTT.

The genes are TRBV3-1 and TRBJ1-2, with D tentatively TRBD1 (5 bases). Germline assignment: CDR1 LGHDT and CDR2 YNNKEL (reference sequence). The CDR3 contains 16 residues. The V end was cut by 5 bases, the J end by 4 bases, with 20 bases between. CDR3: CASSSQGTGPSYGYTF. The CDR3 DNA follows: TGTGCCAGCAGCTCACAAGGTACAGGACCTAGCTATGGCTACACCTTC.

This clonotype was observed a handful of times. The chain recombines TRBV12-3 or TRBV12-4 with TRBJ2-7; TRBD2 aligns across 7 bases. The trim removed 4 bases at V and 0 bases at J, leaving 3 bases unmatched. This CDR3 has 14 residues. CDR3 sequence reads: CASSSRGSSYEQYF. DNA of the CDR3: TGTGCCAGCAGTTCTCGCGGGAGCTCCTACGAGCAGTACTTC.

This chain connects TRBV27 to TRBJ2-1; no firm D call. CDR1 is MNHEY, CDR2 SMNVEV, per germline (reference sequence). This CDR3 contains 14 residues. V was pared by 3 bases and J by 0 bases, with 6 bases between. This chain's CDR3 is CASSFSFSYNEQFF. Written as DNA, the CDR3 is TGTGCCAGCAGTTTCTCATTCTCCTACAATGAGCAGTTCTTC.

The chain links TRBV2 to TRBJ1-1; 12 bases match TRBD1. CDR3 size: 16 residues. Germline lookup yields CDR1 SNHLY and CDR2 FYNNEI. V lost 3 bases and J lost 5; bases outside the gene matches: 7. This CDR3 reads CASSEGQGAVGTEAFF. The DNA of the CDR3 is TGTGCCAGCAGTGAGGGACAGGGGGCAGTAGGTACTGAAGCTTTCTTT.

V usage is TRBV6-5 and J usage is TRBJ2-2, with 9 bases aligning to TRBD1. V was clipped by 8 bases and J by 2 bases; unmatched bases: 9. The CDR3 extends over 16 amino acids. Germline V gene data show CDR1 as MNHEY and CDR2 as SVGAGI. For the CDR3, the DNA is TGTGCCAGCTTACTGTGGGACAGGGCTAACACCGGGGAGCTGTTTTTT. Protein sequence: CASLLWDRANTGELFF.

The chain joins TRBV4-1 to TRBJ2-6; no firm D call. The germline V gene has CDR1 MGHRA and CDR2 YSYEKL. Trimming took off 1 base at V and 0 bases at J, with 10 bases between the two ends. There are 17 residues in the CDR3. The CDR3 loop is CASSQGVVPSGANVLTF. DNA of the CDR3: TGCGCCAGCAGCCAAGGTGTTGTCCCCTCTGGGGCCAACGTCCTGACTTTC.

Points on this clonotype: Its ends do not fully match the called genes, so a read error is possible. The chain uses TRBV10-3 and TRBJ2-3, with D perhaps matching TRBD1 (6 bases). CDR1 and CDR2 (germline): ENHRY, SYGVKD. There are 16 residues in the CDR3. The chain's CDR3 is CAISVPTGKSTDTQYF. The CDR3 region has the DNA TGTGCCATTAGTGTCCCGACAGGAAAAAGCACAGATACGCAGTATTTT.

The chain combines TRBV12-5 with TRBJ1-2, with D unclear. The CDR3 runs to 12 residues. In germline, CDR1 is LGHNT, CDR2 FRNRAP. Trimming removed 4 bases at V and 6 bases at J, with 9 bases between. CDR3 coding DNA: TGTGCTAGTGGTTCCCGGACGGATGGCTACACCTTC. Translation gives CASGSRTDGYTF.

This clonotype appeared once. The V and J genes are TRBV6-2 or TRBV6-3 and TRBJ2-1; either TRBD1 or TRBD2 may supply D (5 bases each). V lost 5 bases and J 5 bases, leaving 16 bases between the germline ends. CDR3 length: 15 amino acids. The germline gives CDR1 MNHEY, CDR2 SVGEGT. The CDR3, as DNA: TGTGCCAGCAGTGACCGGGACCGAGCTAACAATGAGCAGTTCTTC. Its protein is CASSDRDRANNEQFF.

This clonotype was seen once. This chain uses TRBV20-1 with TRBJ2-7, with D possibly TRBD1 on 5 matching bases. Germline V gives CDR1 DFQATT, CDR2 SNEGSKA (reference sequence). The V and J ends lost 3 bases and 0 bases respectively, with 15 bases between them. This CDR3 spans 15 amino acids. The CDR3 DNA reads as TGCAGTGCTAGTGTCGACAGCACCCTCTCCTACGAGCAGTACTTC. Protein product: CSASVDSTLSYEQYF.

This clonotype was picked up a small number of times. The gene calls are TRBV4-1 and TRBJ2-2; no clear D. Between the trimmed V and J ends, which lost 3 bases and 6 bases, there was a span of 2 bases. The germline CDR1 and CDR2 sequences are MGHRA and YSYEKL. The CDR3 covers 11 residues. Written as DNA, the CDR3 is TGCGCCAGCAGCCACGCCGGGGAGCTGTTTTTT. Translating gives CASSHAGELFF.

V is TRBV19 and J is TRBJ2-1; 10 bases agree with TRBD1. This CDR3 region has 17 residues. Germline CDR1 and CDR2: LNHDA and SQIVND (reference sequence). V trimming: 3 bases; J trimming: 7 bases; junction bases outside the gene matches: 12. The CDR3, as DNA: TGTGCCAGTAGTATGGTCGGACGACAGGGGGCGGAAAATGAGCAGTTCTTC. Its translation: CASSMVGRQGAENEQFF.

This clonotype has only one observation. CDR3 residues: CASSLERVGAKNIQYF. In DNA form, the CDR3 reads TGTGCCAGCAGCTTGGAACGGGTGGGGGCCAAAAACATTCAGTACTTC. The chain carries TRBV7-8 and TRBJ2-4; no firm D call. The CDR3 runs 16 residues. Trimming took 3 bases from V and 1 from J, leaving 13 bases between them. CDR1 SGHVS and CDR2 FQNEAQ come from the germline V gene. Full variable domain (remainder filled in from reference TRBV7-8 and TRBJ2-4): GAGVSQSPRYKVAKRGQDVALRCDPISGHVSLFWYQQALGQGPEFLTYFQNEAQLDKSGLPSDRFFAERPEGSVSTLKIQRTQQEDSAVYLCASSLERVGAKNIQYFGAGTRLSVL.

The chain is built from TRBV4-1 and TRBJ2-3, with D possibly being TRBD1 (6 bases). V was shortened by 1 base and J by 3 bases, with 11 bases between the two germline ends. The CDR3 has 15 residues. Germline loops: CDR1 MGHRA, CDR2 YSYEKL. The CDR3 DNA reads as TGCGCCAGCAGCCAAGCTCGGACAGAAACAGATACGCAGTATTTT. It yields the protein CASSQARTETDTQYF.

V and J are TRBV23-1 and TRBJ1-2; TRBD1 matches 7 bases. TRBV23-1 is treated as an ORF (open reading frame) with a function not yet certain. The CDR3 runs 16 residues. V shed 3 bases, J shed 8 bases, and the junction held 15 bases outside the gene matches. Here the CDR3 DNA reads TGCGCCAGCAGTCATCCCATACAGGGGATGGAGGGGGGCTACACCTTC. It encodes CASSHPIQGMEGGYTF.

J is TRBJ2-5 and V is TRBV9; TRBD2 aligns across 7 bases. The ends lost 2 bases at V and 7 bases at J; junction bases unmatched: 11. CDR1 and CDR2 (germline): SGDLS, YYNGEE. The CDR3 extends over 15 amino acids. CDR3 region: CASSVGDYSLATQYF. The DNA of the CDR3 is TGTGCCAGCAGCGTGGGGGACTACTCTTTAGCGACCCAGTACTTC. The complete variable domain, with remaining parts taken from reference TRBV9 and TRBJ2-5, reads DSGVTQTPKHLITATGQRVTLRCSPRSGDLSVYWYQQSLDQGLQFLIQYYNGEERAKGNILERFSAQQFPDLHSELNLSSLELGDSALYFCASSVGDYSLATQYFGPGTRLLVL.

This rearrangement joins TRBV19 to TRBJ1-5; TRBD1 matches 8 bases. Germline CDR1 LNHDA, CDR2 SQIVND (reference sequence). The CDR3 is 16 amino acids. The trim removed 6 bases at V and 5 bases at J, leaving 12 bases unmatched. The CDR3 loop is CASSPTRGRRDQPQHF. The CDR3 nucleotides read TGTGCCAGTAGCCCGACCAGGGGGCGTAGGGATCAGCCCCAGCATTTT.

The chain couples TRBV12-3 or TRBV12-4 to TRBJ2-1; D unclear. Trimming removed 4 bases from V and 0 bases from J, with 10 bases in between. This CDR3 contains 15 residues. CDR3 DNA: TGTGCCAGCAGTTGGGCCCATATCTCCTACAATGAGCAGTTCTTC. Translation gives CASSWAHISYNEQFF.

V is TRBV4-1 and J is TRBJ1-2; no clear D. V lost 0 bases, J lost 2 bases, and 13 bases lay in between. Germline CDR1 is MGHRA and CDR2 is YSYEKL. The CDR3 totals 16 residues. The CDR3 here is CASSQERQEANYGYTF. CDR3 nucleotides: TGCGCCAGCAGCCAAGAAAGGCAGGAGGCCAACTATGGCTACACCTTC.

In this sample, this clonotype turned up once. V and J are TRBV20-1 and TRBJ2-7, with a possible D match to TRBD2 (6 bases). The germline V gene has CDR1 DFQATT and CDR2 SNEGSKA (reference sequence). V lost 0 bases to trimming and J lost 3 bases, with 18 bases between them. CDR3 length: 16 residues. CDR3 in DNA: TGCAGTGCTAGAGAAACTAGCCAGGAGCGACACTACGAGCAGTACTTC. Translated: CSARETSQERHYEQYF.

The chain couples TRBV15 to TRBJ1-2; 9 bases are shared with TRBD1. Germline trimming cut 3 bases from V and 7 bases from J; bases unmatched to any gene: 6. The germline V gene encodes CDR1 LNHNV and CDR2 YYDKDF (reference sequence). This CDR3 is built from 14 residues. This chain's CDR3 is CATSSRGQGAGYTF. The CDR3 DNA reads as TGTGCCACCAGCAGCCGGGGACAGGGAGCTGGCTACACCTTC.

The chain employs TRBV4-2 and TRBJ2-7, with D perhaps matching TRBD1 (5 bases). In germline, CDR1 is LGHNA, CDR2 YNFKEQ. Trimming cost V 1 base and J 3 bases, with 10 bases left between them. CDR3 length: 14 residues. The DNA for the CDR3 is TGTGCCAGCAGCCAAGGGGGCGTAAGCTACGAGCAGTACTTC. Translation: CASSQGGVSYEQYF.